Below are 2 T cell receptor beta chains sequenced from a single sample in a study of molecular identifiers for immune sequencing clone quantification. TCRdb independently ran MiXCR on the PCR reads; one entry per CDR3 protein. The sample has about 97,000 distinct CDR3 sequences, around 30% seen once. Source material: naive CD8+ T cells from blood, with Jurkat cell RNA spiked in. The subset denotes: FACS-sorted CD8+CD4-CCR7+CD45RA+ naive T cells. Every receptor here comes from a human donor in good health. Some libraries in this study had Jurkat cell RNA spiked in.

The J gene is TRBJ2-1, the V gene TRBV12-5, with 7 bases matching TRBD1. The V gene's germline CDR1 is LGHNT and CDR2 FRNRAP. The CDR3 length is 14 residues. Trimming removed 6 bases from V and 8 bases from J; junction bases left unmatched: 10. CDR3 nucleotide sequence: TGTGCTAGTGGGGAAAAGGGACAGATGGATGAGCAGTTCTTC. Protein sequence: CASGEKGQMDEQFF.

A word on this clonotype: One junction end disagrees with the germline gene, perhaps due to a read error. The rearrangement links TRBV7-9 to TRBJ2-2, with TRBD2 as a possible D gene (5 bases). This CDR3 is built from 15 residues. Germline V gene data show CDR1 as SEHNR and CDR2 as FQNEAQ (reference sequence). The CDR3 here is CASSPPAWNTGERLF. DNA for the CDR3: TGTGCCAGCAGCCCACCCGCCTGGAACACCGGGGAGCGGTTATTT.